Listed below are T cell receptor beta chains from one sample, sequenced in a study of blood T cell repertoires in COVID-19. Here immunoSEQ multiplex PCR was the method, and the copy in TCRdb shows in-frame clones only, minus some. Counted here are about 370,000 clones, 75% to 90% occurring once; the ten biggest clones make up roughly 0.99%. Material: PBMCs or T cells enriched from blood (not recorded which). The receptors shown here come from a man younger than 30 who had recovered from COVID-19. Both conserved end residues are part of each CDR3. Each record gives: clone size, V gene, J gene, D gene, CDR3 protein, CDR3 DNA. The D gene is left open where the match is weak. Size is omitted from some rows. Given values are once, few, many or a class for expanded clones.

abundance: once
v_gene: TRBV7-3
j_gene: TRBJ1-1
d_gene: NA
CDR3aa: CASSPGMVTEAFF
CDR3nt: TGTGCCAGCAGCCCGGGGATGGTAACTGAAGCTTTCTTT

abundance: NA
v_gene: TRBV4-3
j_gene: TRBJ1-5
d_gene: NA
CDR3aa: CASSQDRQMGNQPQHF
CDR3nt: TGCGCCAGCAGCCAAGACAGGCAGATGGGCAATCAGCCCCAGCATTTT

abundance: NA
v_gene: TRBV6-1
j_gene: TRBJ1-2
d_gene: NA
CDR3aa: CASSEGLYGYTF
CDR3nt: TGTGCCAGCAGTGAAGGACTATATGGCTACACCTTC

abundance: NA
v_gene: TRBV2
j_gene: TRBJ1-5
d_gene: TRBD1
CDR3aa: CASNEGGAQPQHF
CDR3nt: TGTGCCAGCAATGAAGGGGGCGCTCAGCCCCAGCATTTT

abundance: NA
v_gene: TRBV6-5
j_gene: TRBJ1-6
d_gene: TRBD1
CDR3aa: CASSSRDSNNSPLHF
CDR3nt: TGTGCCAGCAGTTCACGGGACAGCAATAATTCACCCCTCCACTTT

abundance: NA
v_gene: TRBV6-1
j_gene: TRBJ2-7
d_gene: TRBD1
CDR3aa: CASSERGQGSSYEQYF
CDR3nt: TGTGCCAGCAGTGAAAGGGGGCAGGGGTCCTCGTACGAGCAGTACTTC

abundance: NA
v_gene: TRBV19
j_gene: TRBJ1-3
d_gene: NA
CDR3aa: CASRGTFSGNTIYF
CDR3nt: TGTGCCAGTAGGGGGACTTTCTCTGGAAACACCATATATTTT

abundance: few
v_gene: TRBV30
j_gene: TRBJ1-5
d_gene: NA
CDR3aa: CAWSGQAGYQPQHF
CDR3nt: TGTGCCTGGAGTGGACAGGCTGGATATCAGCCCCAGCATTTT

abundance: NA
v_gene: TRBV7-2
j_gene: TRBJ1-5
d_gene: TRBD1
CDR3aa: CASSWDRGNNQPQHF
CDR3nt: TGTGCCAGCAGTTGGGACAGGGGTAACAATCAGCCCCAGCATTTT

abundance: NA
v_gene: TRBV9
j_gene: TRBJ2-3
d_gene: NA
CDR3aa: CASSVESGDTQYF
CDR3nt: TGTGCCAGCAGCGTAGAGTCGGGAGATACGCAGTATTTT

abundance: NA
v_gene: TRBV5-1
j_gene: TRBJ1-4
d_gene: NA
CDR3aa: CASSLSPVQGGEKLFF
CDR3nt: TGCGCCAGCAGCTTGTCTCCTGTGCAGGGTGGTGAAAAACTGTTTTTT

abundance: NA
v_gene: TRBV2
j_gene: TRBJ1-1
d_gene: NA
CDR3aa: CASSDELNTEAFF
CDR3nt: TGTGCCAGCAGTGATGAGCTGAACACTGAAGCTTTCTTT

abundance: NA
v_gene: TRBV6-5
j_gene: TRBJ2-5
d_gene: TRBD2
CDR3aa: CASSYSQRGFGETQYF
CDR3nt: TGTGCCAGCAGTTACTCCCAGCGGGGGTTTGGAGAGACCCAGTACTTC

abundance: NA
v_gene: TRBV6-1
j_gene: TRBJ2-7
d_gene: TRBD2
CDR3aa: CASSEDSGGTYEQYF
CDR3nt: TGTGCCAGCAGTGAAGATAGCGGGGGCACCTACGAGCAGTACTTC

abundance: NA
v_gene: TRBV19
j_gene: TRBJ2-3
d_gene: NA
CDR3aa: CASIGGADTDTQYF
CDR3nt: TGTGCCAGTATCGGGGGTGCTGACACAGATACGCAGTATTTT

abundance: many
v_gene: TRBV7-2
j_gene: TRBJ2-7
d_gene: NA
CDR3aa: CASSPARVRDEQYF
CDR3nt: TGTGCCAGCAGCCCCGCCCGGGTGAGGGACGAGCAGTACTTC

abundance: NA
v_gene: TRBV4-1
j_gene: TRBJ1-5
d_gene: NA
CDR3aa: CASSQAGYQPQHF
CDR3nt: TGCGCCAGCAGCCAAGCGGGGTATCAGCCCCAGCATTTT

abundance: NA
v_gene: TRBV19
j_gene: TRBJ1-5
d_gene: TRBD1
CDR3aa: CASSRTGGLGQPQHF
CDR3nt: TGTGCCAGTAGCAGGACAGGAGGGTTGGGGCAGCCCCAGCATTTT

abundance: NA
v_gene: TRBV19
j_gene: TRBJ2-1
d_gene: NA
CDR3aa: CASIGEGGVGNEQFF
CDR3nt: TGTGCCAGTATTGGAGAGGGCGGGGTGGGCAATGAGCAGTTCTTC

abundance: NA
v_gene: TRBV4-3
j_gene: TRBJ2-3
d_gene: NA
CDR3aa: CASSQVFRGTGGTDTQYF
CDR3nt: TGCGCCAGCAGCCAAGTATTTAGGGGGACCGGCGGAACAGATACGCAGTATTTT

abundance: NA
v_gene: TRBV3-1/TRBV3-2
j_gene: TRBJ2-7
d_gene: TRBD1
CDR3aa: CASSQGTGGNYEQYF
CDR3nt: TGTGCCAGCAGCCAAGGGACAGGGGGCAATTACGAGCAGTACTTC

abundance: NA
v_gene: TRBV7-2
j_gene: TRBJ1-3
d_gene: NA
CDR3aa: CASSLGQADNTIYF
CDR3nt: TGTGCCAGCAGCTTAGGACAGGCGGACAACACCATATATTTT

abundance: NA
v_gene: TRBV5-1
j_gene: TRBJ2-5
d_gene: TRBD2
CDR3aa: CASSPRGGLAGGPGETQYF
CDR3nt: TGCGCCAGCAGCCCGCGGGGTGGACTAGCGGGGGGACCGGGGGAGACCCAGTACTTC

abundance: NA
v_gene: TRBV2
j_gene: TRBJ1-1
d_gene: NA
CDR3aa: CASSRDKKTEAFF
CDR3nt: TGTGCCAGCAGCCGGGACAAAAAAACTGAAGCTTTCTTT

abundance: NA
v_gene: TRBV7-8
j_gene: TRBJ2-3
d_gene: TRBD2
CDR3aa: CASSGGLAGRTDTQYF
CDR3nt: TGTGCCAGCAGCGGGGGACTAGCGGGACGCACAGATACGCAGTATTTT

abundance: NA
v_gene: TRBV7-7
j_gene: TRBJ2-2
d_gene: NA
CDR3aa: CASSLNGGTGELFF
CDR3nt: TGTGCCAGCAGCTTAAACGGAGGCACCGGGGAGCTGTTTTTT

abundance: NA
v_gene: TRBV30
j_gene: TRBJ2-1
d_gene: TRBD2
CDR3aa: CAWRGLAGDFGEQFF
CDR3nt: TGTGCCTGGAGGGGACTAGCGGGAGATTTTGGTGAGCAGTTCTTC

abundance: NA
v_gene: TRBV28
j_gene: TRBJ1-1
d_gene: NA
CDR3aa: CASSSAERNTEAFF
CDR3nt: TGTGCCAGCAGCTCCGCCGAGAGGAACACTGAAGCTTTCTTT

abundance: NA
v_gene: TRBV4-1
j_gene: TRBJ1-5
d_gene: NA
CDR3aa: CASSQAGSNQPQHF
CDR3nt: TGCGCCAGCAGCCAAGCTGGCTCCAATCAGCCCCAGCATTTT

abundance: NA
v_gene: TRBV28
j_gene: TRBJ2-7
d_gene: TRBD2
CDR3aa: CASSLGGSYEQYF
CDR3nt: TGTGCCAGCAGTTTGGGGGGGAGCTACGAGCAGTACTTC

abundance: NA
v_gene: TRBV5-6
j_gene: TRBJ2-2
d_gene: TRBD1
CDR3aa: CASSPYRGVGELFF
CDR3nt: TGTGCCAGCAGCCCCTACAGGGGGGTCGGGGAGCTGTTTTTT

abundance: once
v_gene: TRBV13
j_gene: TRBJ2-5
d_gene: NA
CDR3aa: CASSLQGPPETQYF
CDR3nt: TGTGCCAGCAGCTTACAGGGCCCTCCGGAGACCCAGTACTTC

abundance: NA
v_gene: TRBV28
j_gene: TRBJ2-3
d_gene: NA
CDR3aa: CASSGRDTQYF
CDR3nt: TGTGCCAGCAGTGGCAGGGATACGCAGTATTTT

abundance: NA
v_gene: TRBV11-2
j_gene: TRBJ2-3
d_gene: TRBD2
CDR3aa: CASSSGLAGGQDTQYF
CDR3nt: TGTGCCAGCAGCTCGGGACTAGCGGGGGGGCAAGATACGCAGTATTTT

abundance: NA
v_gene: TRBV4-2
j_gene: TRBJ2-1
d_gene: TRBD2
CDR3aa: CASSSNQGLAGGYNEQFF
CDR3nt: TGTGCCAGCAGCTCCAACCAAGGGTTAGCGGGGGGCTACAATGAGCAGTTCTTC

abundance: NA
v_gene: TRBV9
j_gene: TRBJ2-3
d_gene: TRBD2
CDR3aa: CASSVGASGGYTQYF
CDR3nt: TGTGCCAGCAGCGTAGGGGCTAGCGGGGGGTATACGCAGTATTTT

abundance: NA
v_gene: TRBV6-5
j_gene: TRBJ1-5
d_gene: TRBD1
CDR3aa: CASSAGQGNPQHF
CDR3nt: TGTGCCAGCAGCGCGGGACAGGGTAACCCCCAGCATTTT

abundance: NA
v_gene: TRBV2
j_gene: TRBJ2-4
d_gene: TRBD1
CDR3aa: CASSPTGAEAKNIQYF
CDR3nt: TGTGCCAGCAGTCCGACAGGGGCTGAAGCCAAAAACATTCAGTACTTC

abundance: NA
v_gene: TRBV5-5
j_gene: TRBJ2-5
d_gene: NA
CDR3aa: CASTQQGGVRETQYF
CDR3nt: TGTGCCAGCACCCAGCAGGGAGGAGTTAGGGAGACCCAGTACTTC

abundance: NA
v_gene: TRBV25-1
j_gene: TRBJ1-4
d_gene: NA
CDR3aa: CASRGSHATNEKLFF
CDR3nt: TGTGCCAGCAGGGGCAGCCATGCAACTAATGAAAAACTGTTTTTT

abundance: NA
v_gene: TRBV15
j_gene: TRBJ2-5
d_gene: NA
CDR3aa: CATLRRRRETQYF
CDR3nt: TGTGCCACTTTACGCAGGAGGCGGGAGACCCAGTACTTC

abundance: few
v_gene: TRBV29-1
j_gene: TRBJ2-2
d_gene: TRBD1
CDR3aa: CSGQGSAGELFF
CDR3nt: TGCAGCGGACAGGGTTCGGCCGGGGAGCTGTTTTTT

abundance: NA
v_gene: TRBV28
j_gene: TRBJ2-6
d_gene: NA
CDR3aa: CASSFSSSGANVLTF
CDR3nt: TGTGCCAGCAGTTTTTCTAGCTCTGGGGCCAACGTCCTGACTTTC

abundance: once
v_gene: TRBV19
j_gene: TRBJ1-6
d_gene: TRBD1
CDR3aa: CASRTTGLNSPLHF
CDR3nt: TGTGCCAGTAGGACGACAGGGCTTAATTCACCCCTCCACTTT

abundance: NA
v_gene: TRBV19
j_gene: TRBJ1-4
d_gene: NA
CDR3aa: CATLGTPANEKLFF
CDR3nt: TGTGCCACCCTTGGGACACCTGCTAATGAAAAACTGTTTTTT

abundance: NA
v_gene: TRBV3-1/TRBV3-2
j_gene: TRBJ1-2
d_gene: TRBD1
CDR3aa: CASSHAGTEGRDGYTF
CDR3nt: TGTGCCAGCAGCCATGCCGGGACAGAGGGTCGAGATGGCTACACCTTC

abundance: NA
v_gene: TRBV7-9
j_gene: TRBJ2-2
d_gene: NA
CDR3aa: CASSLALVRPAGELFF
CDR3nt: TGTGCCAGCAGCTTAGCGCTTGTACGTCCGGCCGGGGAGCTGTTTTTT

abundance: NA
v_gene: TRBV18
j_gene: TRBJ2-5
d_gene: TRBD2
CDR3aa: CASSPLAGPQETQYF
CDR3nt: TGTGCCAGCTCACCTCTAGCGGGGCCCCAAGAGACCCAGTACTTC

abundance: NA
v_gene: TRBV7-9
j_gene: TRBJ1-6
d_gene: NA
CDR3aa: CASSLDLGSNSPLHF
CDR3nt: TGTGCCAGCAGCTTAGACCTGGGCTCTAATTCACCCCTCCACTTT

abundance: NA
v_gene: TRBV3-1/TRBV3-2
j_gene: TRBJ2-7
d_gene: TRBD2
CDR3aa: CASSLLAGSYEQYF
CDR3nt: TGTGCCAGCAGCTTGTTAGCGGGCTCCTACGAGCAGTACTTC

abundance: NA
v_gene: TRBV5-1
j_gene: TRBJ2-7
d_gene: NA
CDR3aa: CASSLLGRERYEQYF
CDR3nt: TGCGCCAGCAGCTTACTCGGGAGAGAACGATACGAGCAGTACTTC

abundance: NA
v_gene: TRBV4-3
j_gene: TRBJ2-7
d_gene: NA
CDR3aa: CASSQDLASAFSPYEQYF
CDR3nt: TGCGCCAGCAGCCAAGATCTTGCTAGCGCCTTCTCTCCCTACGAGCAGTACTTC

abundance: NA
v_gene: TRBV9
j_gene: TRBJ1-4
d_gene: NA
CDR3aa: CASSGPGGGSNEKLFF
CDR3nt: TGTGCCAGCAGCGGCCCCGGGGGGGGGTCTAATGAAAAACTGTTTTTT

abundance: NA
v_gene: TRBV14
j_gene: TRBJ2-1
d_gene: NA
CDR3aa: CASSQDYRRGSYNEQFF
CDR3nt: TGTGCCAGCAGCCAAGATTACAGGAGGGGTTCATACAATGAGCAGTTCTTC

abundance: NA
v_gene: TRBV10-2
j_gene: TRBJ1-3
d_gene: NA
CDR3aa: CASSEMSSGNTIYF
CDR3nt: TGCGCCAGCAGTGAAATGAGCTCTGGAAACACCATATATTTT

abundance: once
v_gene: TRBV4-3
j_gene: TRBJ1-3
d_gene: TRBD1
CDR3aa: CASSQDRGRDGNTIYF
CDR3nt: TGCGCCAGCAGCCAAGACAGGGGGCGTGATGGAAACACCATATATTTT

abundance: NA
v_gene: TRBV5-4
j_gene: TRBJ1-1
d_gene: NA
CDR3aa: CASSPGQANTEAFF
CDR3nt: TGTGCCAGCAGCCCGGGACAAGCGAACACTGAAGCTTTCTTT

abundance: NA
v_gene: TRBV3-1/TRBV3-2
j_gene: TRBJ1-6
d_gene: TRBD1
CDR3aa: CASSQGDRPYNSPLHF
CDR3nt: TGTGCCAGCAGCCAAGGGGACAGGCCGTATAATTCACCCCTCCACTTT

abundance: NA
v_gene: TRBV11-3
j_gene: TRBJ2-1
d_gene: TRBD2
CDR3aa: CASSPGASGSGEQFF
CDR3nt: TGTGCCAGCAGCCCAGGGGCTAGCGGGAGCGGTGAGCAGTTCTTC

abundance: NA
v_gene: TRBV4-1
j_gene: TRBJ2-7
d_gene: NA
CDR3aa: CASSQTGQPSYEQYF
CDR3nt: TGCGCCAGCAGCCAAACAGGACAGCCCTCCTACGAGCAGTACTTC